This is a list of T cell receptor beta chains from one sample in a study of T cell repertoires in aging, cancer and after chemotherapy. One entry per CDR3 protein, called by TCRdb with MiXCR from the multiplex PCR reads. Here the sample spans around 13,000 distinct CDR3 sequences, 21% being singletons. Sequencing was performed on blood. These receptors originate from a human donor in good health. CDR3s include the opening cysteine and the closing phenylalanine or tryptophan. The D gene is left open where the match is weak. Clone size is given for some rows only: seen once, a few or many times, or a class if the clone is expanded.

clone_size d_call j_call v_call cdr3_length cdr3_aa cdr3_nt
- - TRBJ2-1 TRBV20-1 14 CSALGSGQYNEQFF TGCAGTGCTTTAGGGTCCGGACAGTACAATGAGCAGTTCTTC
- TRBD2 TRBJ2-3 TRBV20-1 16 CSAPRRTSGLADTQYF TGCAGTGCCCCAAGGCGGACTAGCGGACTCGCAGATACGCAGTATTTT
medium-sized - TRBJ1-1 TRBV19 15 CASSIGWPQNTEAFF TGTGCCAGTAGTATAGGGTGGCCCCAGAACACTGAAGCTTTCTTT
- - TRBJ1-1 TRBV12-3/TRBV12-4 14 CASTAREGNTEAFF TGTGCCAGCACCGCCCGGGAGGGAAACACTGAAGCTTTCTTT
medium-sized TRBD2 TRBJ2-3 TRBV4-3 17 CASSQDMGGEGRDTQYF TGCGCCAGCAGCCAAGATATGGGGGGGGAGGGTAGAGATACGCAGTATTTT
medium-sized - TRBJ2-7 TRBV6-5 15 CASSYGGLSAYEQYF TGTGCCAGCAGTTACGGGGGTCTGTCCGCCTACGAGCAGTACTTC
- TRBD1 TRBJ2-7 TRBV20-1 14 CSAVDRASSYEQYF TGCAGTGCAGTGGACAGGGCTTCCTCCTACGAGCAGTACTTC
- TRBD2 TRBJ2-3 TRBV4-3 16 CVSSQEFSGGADTQYF TGCGTCAGCAGCCAAGAGTTTAGCGGGGGTGCGGATACGCAGTATTTT
few - TRBJ2-7 TRBV15 16 CATSRDLGNPPYEQYF TGTGCCACCAGCAGAGACCTCGGGAACCCCCCCTACGAGCAGTACTTC
few TRBD1 TRBJ1-1 TRBV20-1 13 CSASGDRDTEAFF TGCAGTGCTAGCGGAGACAGGGACACTGAAGCTTTCTTT
- TRBD1 TRBJ1-2 TRBV4-3 16 CTSSQDLKGALYGYTF TGCACCAGCAGCCAAGATTTAAAGGGGGCCCTCTATGGCTACACCTTC
- - TRBJ1-2 TRBV29-1 14 CSVGGGRGVGGYTF TGCAGCGTTGGAGGGGGGCGAGGGGTTGGTGGCTACACCTTC
- TRBD2 TRBJ2-2 TRBV5-1 15 CASSPGLAGCRGAVF TGCGCCAGCAGCCCCGGACTAGCCGGTTGCCGGGGAGCTGTTTTT
many - TRBJ2-7 TRBV10-3 13 CAISVKVAYEQYF TGTGCCATCAGTGTTAAAGTGGCCTACGAGCAGTACTTC
medium-sized TRBD1 TRBJ2-1 TRBV7-2 16 CASSLVPGQGHNEQFF TGTGCCAGCAGCCTCGTCCCGGGACAGGGGCACAATGAGCAGTTCTTC
medium-sized - TRBJ1-5 TRBV29-1 12 CSVGTDNQPQHF TGCAGCGTGGGGACCGACAATCAGCCCCAGCATTTT
few - TRBJ1-1 TRBV7-9 16 CASSLDPRQLNTEAFF TGTGCCAGCAGCTTAGACCCCCGACAGTTAAACACTGAAGCTTTCTTT
- TRBD2 TRBJ2-3 TRBV4-2 15 CASSQSGGRTDTQYF TGTGCCAGCAGCCAGAGCGGGGGCCGCACAGATACGCAGTATTTT
- - TRBJ1-1 TRBV5-1 13 CASSPHDPSEAFF TGCGCCAGCAGCCCCCACGATCCATCTGAAGCTTTCTTT
- - TRBJ1-1 TRBV29-1 13 CSVAQGGRTEAFF TGCAGCGTTGCACAGGGCGGTAGAACTGAAGCTTTCTTT
few TRBD1 TRBJ1-1 TRBV6-2/TRBV6-3 17 CASRQQGTDFLNTEAFF TGTGCCAGCAGACAACAGGGGACAGATTTCCTGAACACTGAAGCTTTCTTT
few TRBD1 TRBJ1-1 TRBV20-1 12 CSGQQGPTEAFF TGCAGTGGGCAACAGGGGCCCACTGAAGCTTTCTTT
few TRBD2 TRBJ2-5 TRBV12-3/TRBV12-4 16 CASSQGRGGGRETQYF TGTGCCAGCAGCCAGGGGCGGGGGGGCGGTAGGGAGACCCAGTACTTC
medium-sized TRBD1 TRBJ1-1 TRBV29-1 11 CSATPTGDAFF TGCAGCGCCACCCCGACAGGGGATGCTTTCTTT
few - TRBJ2-6 TRBV5-1 15 CASLVGGSGANVLTF TGCGCCAGCTTGGTGGGGGGCTCTGGGGCCAACGTCCTGACTTTC
- - TRBJ2-1 TRBV12-3/TRBV12-4 14 CASSLSGPYNEQFF TGTGCCAGCAGTTTAAGCGGACCTTACAATGAGCAGTTCTTC
- - TRBJ1-5 TRBV15 13 CASREGGGLAQHF TGTGCCAGCAGGGAGGGGGGGGGCCTGGCCCAGCATTTT
many - TRBJ1-1 TRBV5-6 13 CASRRDLNTEAFF TGTGCCAGCAGGCGGGATCTGAACACTGAAGCTTTCTTT
- TRBD2 TRBJ2-1 TRBV5-1 14 CASSLMSREGEQFF TGCGCCAGCAGCTTGATGTCTCGGGAGGGTGAGCAGTTCTTC
once - TRBJ2-3 TRBV20-1 12 CSASGASSGQYF TGCAGTGCTTCCGGGGCATCCTCAGGGCAGTATTTT
- - TRBJ1-5 TRBV6-1 15 CASSEGSEGYQPQHF TGTGCCAGCAGTGAAGGTTCCGAGGGTTACCAGCCCCAGCATTTT
few - TRBJ2-2 TRBV6-5 18 CASSSEPPGQVYTGELFF TGTGCCAGCAGTTCGGAACCCCCCGGTCAGGTTTACACCGGGGAGCTGTTTTTT
- - TRBJ2-3 TRBV11-3 12 CASSLDPDTQYF TGTGCCAGCAGCTTAGATCCAGATACGCAGTATTTT
few - TRBJ1-3 TRBV20-1 14 CSASPGSSGNTIYF TGCAGTGCTAGTCCCGGGTCCTCTGGAAACACCATATATTTT
few TRBD1 TRBJ2-5 TRBV9 14 CASSAQQGGETQYF TGTGCCAGCAGCGCCCAACAGGGGGGAGAGACCCAGTACTTC
- TRBD1 TRBJ1-1 TRBV5-5 14 CASSSTGGMTEAFF TGTGCCAGCAGCTCGACAGGGGGTATGACTGAAGCTTTCTTT
- - TRBJ2-5 TRBV20-1 15 CSARLPTGWQETQYF TGCAGTGCTCGACTCCCTACAGGGTGGCAAGAGACCCAGTACTTC
- TRBD1 TRBJ2-2 TRBV6-4 13 CASRQGMTGELFF TGTGCCAGCAGACAGGGGATGACCGGGGAGCTGTTTTTT
few - TRBJ1-1 TRBV6-5 14 CASSYEGSFPEAFF TGTGCCAGCAGTTACGAGGGAAGTTTCCCTGAAGCTTTCTTT
many - TRBJ2-7 TRBV7-9 12 CASGLRSYEQYF TGTGCCAGCGGCCTGAGGAGCTACGAGCAGTACTTC
medium-sized - TRBJ1-3 TRBV6-5 16 CASSPNAEGFENTIYF TGTGCCAGCAGTCCCAATGCAGAAGGCTTCGAAAACACCATATATTTT
medium-sized - TRBJ1-2 TRBV7-9 15 CASSLVPRDVGGYTF TGTGCCAGCAGCTTAGTACCAAGGGACGTAGGTGGCTACACCTTC
- - TRBJ1-5 TRBV4-3 13 CASSQDRDQPQHF TGCGCCAGCAGCCAAGATCGGGATCAGCCCCAGCATTTT
- - TRBJ1-1 TRBV5-1 17 CASSLDLLSTMNTEAFF TGCGCCAGCAGCTTGGATTTATTAAGTACCATGAACACTGAAGCTTTCTTT
medium-sized - TRBJ2-7 TRBV11-2 14 CASSQMVRSYEQYF TGTGCCAGCAGCCAAATGGTCAGGTCCTACGAGCAGTACTTC
once - TRBJ1-6 TRBV27 14 CASSSPGPPSPLHF TGTGCCAGCAGCTCCCCAGGTCCCCCTTCACCCCTCCACTTT
- - TRBJ2-7 TRBV18 14 CASSKDREPYEQYF TGTGCCAGCTCAAAAGACAGAGAACCCTACGAGCAGTACTTC
many - TRBJ2-7 TRBV7-2 14 CASSTRDGSYEQYF TGTGCCAGCAGCACCCGGGACGGTTCCTACGAGCAGTACTTC
few - TRBJ1-1 TRBV20-1 12 CSAAGGSGEAFF TGCAGTGCCGCCGGGGGCTCGGGTGAAGCTTTCTTT
- - TRBJ2-3 TRBV15 16 CATSRDLGSSTDTQYF TGTGCCACCAGCAGAGACTTAGGCTCTAGCACAGATACGCAGTATTTT
- TRBD1 TRBJ1-2 TRBV5-1 13 CASSSQGAHGYTF TGCGCCAGCAGCTCTCAGGGGGCGCATGGCTACACCTTC
few TRBD1 TRBJ1-1 TRBV5-1 15 CASSLTGTGGGEAFF TGCGCCAGCAGCTTAACAGGGACAGGGGGCGGCGAAGCTTTCTTT
- TRBD1 TRBJ1-2 TRBV2 16 CASRDLDRVTNYGYTF TGTGCCAGCAGAGACCTGGACAGGGTTACTAACTATGGCTACACCTTC
medium-sized TRBD1 TRBJ2-5 TRBV7-3 13 CASSFGQGETQYF TGTGCCAGCAGCTTCGGACAGGGGGAGACCCAGTACTTC
few - TRBJ1-2 TRBV4-1 14 CASSRDRLNYGYTF TGCGCCAGCAGCCGAGACAGACTTAACTATGGCTACACCTTC